A selection of T cell receptor beta chains follows, all from one sample in a study of long-term antiretroviral therapy in people with HIV. Assay used: immunoSEQ multiplex PCR; TCRdb lists only in-frame clones, some missing. This sample yields about 43,000 clones, of which approximately 89% are seen a single time; roughly 5% belongs to the top ten. The input for sequencing was unsorted PBMCs, taken 0.1 years before starting antiretroviral therapy. The receptor set was obtained from a woman between 45 and 65 years old with HIV. CDR3s include the opening cysteine and the closing phenylalanine or tryptophan. D genes are given only for firm matches. Clone size is shown for a subset of rows, as once, few, many or a class of expanded clone.

TRBJ2-3 | NA | TRBD2 | TRBV4-2 | CASSLAGLSTDTQYF | TGTGCCAGCAGCCTAGCGGGACTTAGCACAGATACGCAGTATTTT
TRBJ1-6 | NA | NA | TRBV9 | CASSVGRRDSPLHF | TGTGCCAGCAGCGTAGGGAGACGGGATTCACCCCTCCACTTT
TRBJ1-4 | NA | NA | TRBV7-9 | CARPPATDSEATNEKLFF | TGTGCCCGACCGCCAGCTACGGACAGTGAAGCAACTAATGAAAAACTGTTTTTT
TRBJ2-7 | NA | TRBD2 | TRBV10-3 | CAISGLATSSYEQYF | TGTGCCATCAGTGGACTAGCCACGAGCTCCTACGAGCAGTACTTC
TRBJ1-4 | few | TRBD1 | TRBV6-1 | CASEADRGDEKLFF | TGTGCCTCCGAAGCGGACAGGGGCGATGAAAAACTGTTTTTT
TRBJ2-7 | NA | NA | TRBV6-6 | CAGATRGRPYEQYF | TGTGCCGGGGCCACCCGTGGCAGACCCTACGAGCAGTACTTC
TRBJ1-1 | few | TRBD1 | TRBV15 | CATSSRTGRYTEAFF | TGTGCCACCAGCTCACGGACAGGGCGGTACACTGAAGCTTTCTTT
TRBJ1-1 | once | TRBD1 | TRBV5-1 | CASRLAGGTGATEAFF | TGCGCCAGCAGGTTGGCGGGGGGGACAGGGGCCACTGAAGCTTTCTTT
TRBJ2-7 | NA | TRBD1 | TRBV6-1 | CASSEGTGEYYEQYF | TGTGCCAGCAGTGAAGGGACAGGGGAATACTACGAGCAGTACTTC
TRBJ2-7 | NA | NA | TRBV2 | CATTVDSYEQYF | TGTGCCACTACAGTGGACAGCTACGAGCAGTACTTC
TRBJ1-1 | NA | NA | TRBV23-1 | CASSQSKRNTEAFF | TGCGCCAGCAGTCAATCGAAGAGGAACACTGAAGCTTTCTTT
TRBJ1-3 | NA | TRBD1 | TRBV19 | CASRQGSGNTIYF | TGTGCCAGTAGACAGGGGTCAGGAAACACCATATATTTT
TRBJ1-1 | NA | NA | TRBV2 | CASRTRGNTEAFF | TGTGCCAGCAGAACTAGGGGGAACACTGAAGCTTTCTTT
TRBJ2-7 | NA | NA | TRBV6-5 | CASSYTGQNYEQYF | TGTGCCAGCAGTTACACGGGCCAGAACTACGAGCAGTACTTC
TRBJ2-1 | NA | NA | TRBV2 | CASSEVVQFF | TGTGCCAGCAGCGAGGTGGTGCAGTTCTTC
TRBJ1-2 | NA | TRBD1 | TRBV30 | CAWSAGQGSGYTF | TGTGCCTGGAGCGCGGGACAGGGGAGTGGCTACACCTTC
TRBJ2-7 | NA | TRBD2 | TRBV7-2 | CASSFFGGLVYEQYF | TGTGCCAGCAGCTTCTTCGGGGGGTTGGTCTACGAGCAGTACTTC
TRBJ1-4 | NA | TRBD1 | TRBV5-5 | CASSLLQGERGNEKLFF | TGTGCCAGCAGCTTATTACAGGGGGAAAGGGGTAATGAAAAACTGTTTTTT
TRBJ1-1 | NA | NA | TRBV5-1 | CASSYSRTANTEAFF | TGCGCCAGCAGTTATAGCCGGACCGCGAACACTGAAGCTTTCTTT
TRBJ1-3 | NA | NA | TRBV6-1 | CATRGGGTGGNTIYF | TGTGCCACCCGGGGAGGGGGAACGGGTGGAAACACCATATATTTT
TRBJ1-6 | NA | TRBD1 | TRBV12-5 | CASVQDRADSPLHF | TGTGCTAGTGTCCAGGACAGGGCAGACTCACCCCTCCACTTT
TRBJ2-7 | NA | NA | TRBV7-2 | CASSFGTGSYEQYF | TGTGCCAGCAGCTTTGGCACAGGGTCCTACGAGCAGTACTTC
TRBJ1-2 | few | NA | TRBV2 | CASSEAGSLNYGYTF | TGTGCCAGCAGTGAAGCGGGCAGCCTAAACTATGGCTACACCTTC
TRBJ2-5 | NA | TRBD1 | TRBV11-2 | CASSLMGQATQETQYF | TGTGCCAGCAGCTTAATGGGACAGGCAACACAAGAGACCCAGTACTTC
TRBJ1-3 | NA | NA | TRBV4-1 | CASSQDLQGTGNTIYF | TGCGCCAGCAGCCAAGATCTCCAGGGTACTGGAAACACCATATATTTT
TRBJ1-5 | NA | NA | TRBV7-2 | CASSLGVGDQPQHF | TGTGCCAGCAGCTTAGGAGTGGGGGATCAGCCCCAGCATTTT
TRBJ1-1 | NA | TRBD1 | TRBV11-2 | CASSTQGAGTEAFF | TGTGCCAGCAGCACGCAGGGGGCGGGCACTGAAGCTTTCTTT
TRBJ1-2 | few | TRBD1 | TRBV18 | CASSKGQGDDTF | TGTGCCAGCTCAAAGGGACAGGGGGATGACACCTTC
TRBJ2-2 | NA | TRBD2 | TRBV2 | CASRRLAVNTGELFF | TGTGCCAGCAGGCGACTAGCGGTGAACACCGGGGAGCTGTTTTTT
TRBJ1-1 | NA | NA | TRBV27 | CASSRPGRGVTEAFF | TGTGCCAGCAGTCGCCCGGGACGGGGAGTCACTGAAGCTTTCTTT
TRBJ1-1 | NA | NA | TRBV7-9 | CASSLWAGQSTEAFF | TGTGCCAGCAGCTTATGGGCAGGGCAATCCACTGAAGCTTTCTTT
TRBJ1-1 | NA | NA | TRBV12-5 | CASGFGDTEAFF | TGTGCTAGTGGTTTCGGAGACACTGAAGCTTTCTTT
TRBJ1-2 | NA | NA | TRBV28 | CASSSSAAHRYGYTF | TGTGCCAGCAGCTCCTCGGCGGCGCATCGCTATGGCTACACCTTC
TRBJ2-7 | NA | TRBD1 | TRBV15 | CATSRDGQGITYEQYF | TGTGCCACCAGCAGAGATGGACAGGGTATTACCTACGAGCAGTACTTC
TRBJ1-1 | NA | TRBD1 | TRBV5-1 | CASSTGTGGLYTEAFF | TGCGCCAGCAGCACCGGGACAGGGGGACTTTACACTGAAGCTTTCTTT
TRBJ1-3 | NA | TRBD1 | TRBV6-1 | CASSRQGTNTIYF | TGTGCCAGCTCTCGACAGGGGACCAACACCATATATTTT
TRBJ1-5 | NA | TRBD1 | TRBV4-1 | CASSQDGGGQGRRQPQHF | TGCGCCAGCAGCCAAGATGGTGGAGGACAGGGGCGACGGCAGCCCCAGCATTTT
TRBJ2-3 | NA | NA | TRBV2 | CASSERDLAGDTQYF | TGTGCCAGCAGTGAGAGGGACCTTGCGGGAGATACGCAGTATTTT
TRBJ1-1 | NA | TRBD1 | TRBV9 | CASSVEDRARMNTEAFF | TGTGCCAGCAGCGTAGAGGACAGGGCACGGATGAACACTGAAGCTTTCTTT
TRBJ2-7 | NA | NA | TRBV4-1 | CASSQDQAVPNEQYF | TGCGCCAGCAGCCAAGATCAAGCGGTCCCCAACGAGCAGTACTTC
TRBJ2-5 | NA | TRBD2 | TRBV4-2 | CASSPGTSGGAVQETQYF | TGTGCCAGCAGCCCGGGGACTAGCGGGGGGGCGGTCCAAGAGACCCAGTACTTC
TRBJ2-7 | few | NA | TRBV5-1 | CASSLRLEGEQYF | TGCGCCAGCAGCTTGAGACTAGAAGGTGAGCAGTACTTC
TRBJ2-7 | NA | NA | TRBV14 | CASSQGLVLFKDEQYF | TGTGCCAGCAGCCAAGGACTAGTGTTGTTTAAGGACGAGCAGTACTTC
TRBJ1-1 | NA | NA | TRBV7-3 | CASSSNGEAFF | TGTGCCAGCAGCTCGAACGGTGAAGCTTTCTTT
TRBJ1-2 | NA | NA | TRBV19 | CASTSLQGGYGYTF | TGTGCCAGTACCTCCTTACAGGGAGGCTATGGCTACACCTTC
TRBJ2-7 | once | TRBD2 | TRBV6-1 | CASSASRLAGAHEQYF | TGTGCCAGCAGTGCCTCCAGGCTAGCGGGGGCCCACGAGCAGTACTTC
TRBJ1-2 | NA | NA | TRBV4-1 | CASSQGAGRTSRYGYTF | TGCGCCAGCAGCCAAGGGGCGGGGAGGACTTCCCGTTATGGCTACACCTTC
TRBJ2-5 | NA | TRBD2 | TRBV7-2 | CASSLGRGGAGTQYF | TGTGCCAGCAGCTTAGGGCGCGGGGGGGCAGGGACCCAGTACTTC
TRBJ1-1 | NA | NA | TRBV9 | CASSDGLNTEAFF | TGTGCCAGCAGCGACGGCCTGAACACTGAAGCTTTCTTT
TRBJ1-1 | NA | NA | TRBV14 | CASRHTTESNTEAFF | TGTGCCAGCAGACATACGACAGAGAGTAACACTGAAGCTTTCTTT
TRBJ2-2 | NA | TRBD2 | TRBV7-3 | CASSLWASGGSGGELFF | TGTGCCAGCAGCTTATGGGCCAGCGGGGGCTCGGGCGGGGAGCTGTTTTTT
TRBJ2-3 | NA | NA | TRBV7-3 | CASSSGTDTQYF | TGTGCCAGCAGCTCAGGCACAGATACGCAGTATTTT
TRBJ2-1 | NA | TRBD1 | TRBV7-3 | CASSLGTGIRYNEQFF | TGTGCCAGCAGCTTAGGGACAGGGATACGGTACAATGAGCAGTTCTTC
TRBJ2-1 | NA | TRBD2 | TRBV11-2 | CASSLVGSGVYNEQFF | TGTGCCAGCAGCTTAGTTGGTAGCGGGGTTTACAATGAGCAGTTCTTC